This entry lists 21 T cell receptor beta chains sequenced from one sample in a study of resident and recirculating memory T cells in vitiligo. Here immunoSEQ multiplex PCR was the method, and the copy in TCRdb shows in-frame clones only, minus some. The data contain tens of thousands of clones, roughly nine tenths of them singletons. The source material was blood. These TCRs come from a male donor with vitiligo.

The chain uses TRBV5-1 and TRBJ2-5, with 7 bases that match TRBD2. J was trimmed by 3 bases and V by 3 bases; bases with no gene match: 11. The CDR3 spans 16 residues. Germline assignment: CDR1 SGHRS and CDR2 YFSETQ. The CDR3, as DNA: TGCGCCAGCAGCTCAGCCCTATTTGGGGGGGAAGAGACCCAGTACTTC. Encoded protein: CASSSALFGGEETQYF.

The chain joins TRBV7-9 to TRBJ2-5, with D unclear. The germline V gene has CDR1 SEHNR and CDR2 FQNEAQ (reference sequence). V lost 1 base and J 4 bases, leaving 13 bases between the germline ends. There are 15 residues in the CDR3. The CDR3 sequence is CASSLESGRGETQYF. DNA for the CDR3: TGTGCCAGCAGCTTAGAATCGGGTCGTGGAGAGACCCAGTACTTC.

This clone was counted a single time. The V and J genes are TRBV6-1 and TRBJ2-5; TRBD2 matches 10 bases. V shed 4 bases, J shed 0 bases, and the junction held 11 bases outside the gene matches. The length of the CDR3 is 18 residues. Germline V gives CDR1 MNHNS, CDR2 SASEGT. CDR3 sequence (DNA): TGTGCCAGCAGTGCGACTAGCGGGTCCGCGGTTTACCAAGAGACCCAGTACTTC. This sequence encodes CASSATSGSAVYQETQYF.

This rearrangement joins TRBV5-4 to TRBJ2-4; a possible D gene is TRBD1 (6 bases). Germline values: CDR1 SGHNT, CDR2 YYREEE (reference sequence). The germline V and J ends were trimmed by 0 bases and 1 base, with 14 bases remaining between them. There are 17 residues in the CDR3. This chain's CDR3 is CASSLGRGNLAKNIQYF. The CDR3 DNA follows: TGTGCCAGCAGCTTGGGCAGGGGTAATTTGGCCAAAAACATTCAGTACTTC.

The chain carries TRBV28 and TRBJ1-1; D is uncertain. From germline, CDR1 is MDHEN and CDR2 SYDVKM. Deletions cut 3 bases from V and 7 bases from J, with 6 bases between. The CDR3 sequence is 11 residues long. The CDR3 spells CASSFRIEAFF. DNA of the CDR3: TGTGCCAGCAGTTTCAGGATTGAAGCTTTCTTT. Looking up the rest from reference TRBV28 and TRBJ1-1 gives the full variable domain: DVKVTQSSRYLVKRTGEKVFLECVQDMDHENMFWYRQDPGLGLRLIYFSYDVKMKEKGDIPEGYSVSREKKERFSLILESASTNQTSMYLCASSFRIEAFFGQGTRLTVV.

This chain uses TRBV6-1 with TRBJ1-5, with 7 bases that match TRBD1. The CDR3 covers 15 residues. Losses at the gene ends were 5 bases for V and 0 bases for J; bases not matched to a gene: 4. Per germline, CDR1 MNHNS and CDR2 SASEGT. The CDR3 sequence is CASSRQGYSNQPQHF. CDR3 sequence (DNA): TGTGCCAGCAGTAGACAGGGTTATAGCAATCAGCCCCAGCATTTT.

This sequence joins TRBV10-1 and TRBJ1-4; 9 bases match TRBD1. CDR3 size: 16 residues. From germline, CDR1 is WNHNN and CDR2 SYGVQD (reference sequence). J lost 0 bases, V lost 10 bases, and 9 bases had no gene match. The CDR3 DNA reads TGCGCCACCAAGGGACAGGGTGCCGCAACTAATGAAAAACTGTTTTTT. Translation: CATKGQGAATNEKLFF.

This sequence joins TRBV5-6 and TRBJ1-6, with D tentatively TRBD1 (5 bases). The CDR3 spans 16 residues. Trimming cost V 0 bases and J 5 bases, with 12 bases left between them. Germline V gene data show CDR1 as SGHDT and CDR2 as YYEEEE. CDR3: CASSLAQGANNSPLHF. The CDR3 coding sequence is TGTGCCAGCAGCTTGGCTCAGGGCGCGAATAATTCACCCCTCCACTTT.

This rearrangement joins TRBV13 to TRBJ1-1; D unresolved. Germline CDR1 PRHDT, CDR2 FYEKMQ (reference sequence). The CDR3 sequence is 14 residues long. The germline V and J ends were trimmed by 5 bases and 0 bases, with 10 bases remaining between them. CDR3 DNA sequence: TGTGCCAGCAGCAAGAGGGTGGTGAACACTGAAGCTTTCTTT. Amino acid sequence: CASSKRVVNTEAFF.

V usage is TRBV7-2 and J usage is TRBJ2-7; 7 bases are shared with TRBD2. V lost 1 base to trimming and J lost 5 bases; unmatched junction nucleotides: 11. Germline V gives CDR1 SGHTA, CDR2 FQGNSA. This CDR3 is 16 amino acids long. In nucleotides, the CDR3 is TGTGCCAGCAGCTTAGTATTAGGGCGGGGGAAAGACGAGCAGTACTTC. This sequence encodes CASSLVLGRGKDEQYF.

This clone showed up just a few times. The rearrangement links TRBV4-2 to TRBJ2-3, with D tentatively TRBD2 (5 bases). The CDR3 extends over 15 amino acids. Trimming removed 1 base at V and 5 bases at J, with 13 bases between. From germline, CDR1 is LGHNA and CDR2 YNFKEQ. CDR3 DNA sequence: TGTGCCAGCAGCCAAGTGAGCGGATCTGGAGATACGCAGTATTTT. This gives the protein CASSQVSGSGDTQYF.

The chain has TRBV27 and TRBJ1-6, with D possibly TRBD1 on 6 matching bases. V lost 5 bases and J lost 7, with 9 bases in between. Germline V gene sequence: CDR1 MNHEY, CDR2 SMNVEV (reference sequence). The CDR3 sequence is 13 residues long. The CDR3 sequence: CASSQGINSPLHF. Here the CDR3 DNA reads TGTGCCAGCAGTCAGGGGATCAATTCACCCCTCCACTTT.

This chain uses TRBV12-5 with TRBJ2-7, with D perhaps matching TRBD1 (5 bases). Trimming took 6 bases from V and 0 from J, leaving 6 bases between them. The germline gives CDR1 LGHNT, CDR2 FRNRAP. The CDR3 covers 12 residues. CDR3 bases: TGTGCTAGTGGCAGGGCCTCCTACGAGCAGTACTTC. The encoded protein is CASGRASYEQYF.

J is TRBJ2-7 and V is TRBV18, with D possibly TRBD1 on 5 matching bases. V dropped 0 bases and J dropped 7 bases, with 13 bases sitting between them. The CDR3 contains 14 residues. Germline CDR1 reads KGHSH; CDR2 reads LQKENI. The chain's CDR3 is CASSPPGAVGEQYF. The CDR3 coding sequence is TGTGCCAGCTCACCACCAGGGGCCGTTGGTGAGCAGTACTTC.

The rearrangement links TRBV4-1 to TRBJ2-2; 7 bases agree with TRBD1. The J segment lost 1 base and the V segment lost 8 bases, leaving 7 bases of the junction unmatched. Germline CDR1 is MGHRA and CDR2 is YSYEKL. The CDR3 sequence is 15 residues long. The CDR3 loop reads CASETGNLNTGELFF. DNA of the CDR3: TGCGCCAGCGAGACAGGGAACCTGAACACCGGGGAGCTGTTTTTT.

CDR3 sequence (DNA): TGCGCCAGTCAGGATGTAATCCCTCTTGCAGGAAACACCATATATTTT. Its translation is CASQDVIPLAGNTIYF. The chain is built from TRBV10-2 and TRBJ1-3; no firm D call. Germline V lookup: CDR1 WSHSY, CDR2 SAAADI. This CDR3 has 16 residues. The ends were cut back, 9 bases at V and 4 bases at J, with 22 bases in the middle.

The chain carries TRBV28 and TRBJ1-2; a possible D gene is TRBD1 (5 bases). Germline V gene lookup returns CDR1 MDHEN and CDR2 SYDVKM. CDR3 size: 13 residues. V was pared by 3 bases and J by 7 bases, with 12 bases between. The CDR3 loop is CASSLGGRFGYTF. The CDR3 DNA reads TGTGCCAGCAGTTTGGGGGGAAGATTTGGCTACACCTTC.

This chain joins TRBV27 and TRBJ2-1, with 9 bases fitting TRBD2. CDR1 MNHEY and CDR2 SMNVEV come from the germline V gene (reference sequence). The CDR3 has 18 residues. V was clipped by 7 bases and J by 0 bases; unmatched bases: 13. Here the CDR3 reads CASTVRLAGFSSYNEQFF. CDR3 DNA: TGTGCCAGCACCGTACGGCTAGCGGGGTTCAGCTCCTACAATGAGCAGTTCTTC.

The chain employs TRBV5-1 and TRBJ2-4; D possibly corresponds to TRBD1 (5 bases). Between the trimmed V and J ends, which lost 4 bases and 4 bases, there was a span of 15 bases. CDR1 is SGHRS and CDR2 is YFSETQ in the germline V gene. This CDR3 contains 15 residues. The CDR3 protein is CASSPATELKNIQYF. CDR3 nucleotides: TGCGCCAGCAGCCCGGCGACAGAATTGAAAAACATTCAGTACTTC.

The chain uses TRBV9 and TRBJ1-2; D unclear. Germline V gene lookup returns CDR1 SGDLS and CDR2 YYNGEE. The V gene lost 6 bases and the J gene lost 2 bases, with 17 bases spanning the gap. The CDR3 spans 15 residues. The CDR3 DNA sequence: TGTGCCAGCACTCGGGAGATGAGTCCCAACTATGGCTACACCTTC. As protein: CASTREMSPNYGYTF.

The chain uses TRBV6-6 and TRBJ1-2, with TRBD1 matching 7 bases. The V gene's germline CDR1 is MNHNY and CDR2 SVGAGI (reference sequence). The ends lost 6 bases at V and 8 bases at J; junction bases unmatched: 9. The CDR3 loop spans 13 amino acids. CDR3 DNA: TGTGCCAGCAGGAGACAGGGACTGGGAGGCTACACCTTC. Amino acid sequence: CASRRQGLGGYTF.